The 8 T cell receptor beta chains listed next were all sequenced from one sample in a study of OX40 agonist ivuxolimab in advanced cancers. Assay: immunoSEQ multiplex PCR; the TCRdb copy retains only in-frame clones and omits some. This sample has about 76,000 clones, with around 85% found just once. This material consisted of CD4+ or CD8+ T cells sorted from blood, taken in a trial of the OX40 agonist ivuxolimab. The receptors come from an adult with an advanced solid tumor such as melanoma, head and neck, liver or kidney cancer.

The chain links TRBV27 to TRBJ2-4; unclear D gene. CDR1 and CDR2 (germline): MNHEY, SMNVEV (reference sequence). V was shortened by 10 bases and J by 1 base, with 14 bases between the two germline ends. The length of the CDR3 is 14 residues. DNA for the CDR3: TGTGCCATTCCTCCCCGTTTGGCCAAAAACATTCAGTACTTC. It encodes CAIPPRLAKNIQYF.

This chain links TRBV14 with TRBJ2-2; D possibly corresponds to TRBD2 (5 bases). CDR3 length equals 15 residues. Germline CDR1 reads SGHDN; CDR2 reads FVKESK. Trimming left V 4 bases short and J 6 bases short, with 15 bases between. The CDR3 coding sequence is TGTGCCAGCAGCCCTGAAACGGGGAAACCCGGGGAGCTGTTTTTT. It codes for CASSPETGKPGELFF.

This sequence joins TRBV15 and TRBJ2-5; 7 positions match TRBD1. CDR1 is LNHNV, CDR2 YYDKDF, per germline (reference sequence). V lost 5 bases and J lost 3; bases outside the gene matches: 6. There are 14 residues in the CDR3. The CDR3 loop reads CATSVRQGEETQYF. The DNA for the CDR3 is TGTGCCACCAGCGTAAGGCAGGGGGAAGAGACCCAGTACTTC.

The V gene is TRBV7-9, the J gene TRBJ1-1, with 8 positions matching TRBD1. J lost 10 bases, V lost 4 bases, and 5 bases had no gene match. This CDR3 is 12 amino acids long. Germline-derived CDR1 and CDR2 are SEHNR and FQNEAQ (reference sequence). The CDR3 sequence is CASSSGQGGAFF. CDR3 sequence (DNA): TGTGCCAGCAGCTCAGGACAGGGAGGAGCTTTCTTT. Looking up the rest from reference TRBV7-9 and TRBJ1-1 gives the full variable domain: DTGVSQNPRHKITKRGQNVTFRCDPISEHNRLYWYRQTLGQGPEFLTYFQNEAQLEKSRLLSDRFSAERPKGSFSTLEIQRTEQGDSAMYLCASSSGQGGAFFGQGTRLTVV.

This clone has just one count. V usage is TRBV6-5 and J usage is TRBJ2-2; the D gene is possibly TRBD2 (5 bases). This CDR3 is built from 14 residues. V dropped 0 bases and J dropped 6 bases, with 8 bases sitting between them. CDR1 and CDR2 from the germline V gene are MNHEY and SVGAGI. CDR3 sequence: CASSYSGRPGELFF. DNA for the CDR3: TGTGCCAGCAGTTACTCGGGGAGACCCGGGGAGCTGTTTTTT.

The rearrangement joins TRBV10-3 to TRBJ2-3; 8 bases are shared with TRBD1. Germline V lookup: CDR1 ENHRY, CDR2 SYGVKD. The CDR3 runs 14 residues. V lost 6 bases, J lost 4 bases, and 6 bases stayed unmatched. The CDR3 DNA sequence: TGTGCCATCAGGCTGACAGGGGCGGCAGATACGCAGTATTTT. Encoded protein: CAIRLTGAADTQYF.

V is TRBV5-1 and J is TRBJ2-1; 13 bases map to TRBD2. This CDR3 region has 18 residues. The junction had 13 bases not matched to a gene; V was cut back by 3 bases and J by 7 bases. Germline CDR1 is SGHRS and CDR2 is YFSETQ. This CDR3 reads CASSSRTSGGAALNEQFF. The CDR3 DNA reads as TGCGCCAGCAGCTCGAGGACTAGCGGGGGAGCGGCGCTTAATGAGCAGTTCTTC.

The chain carries TRBV18 and TRBJ2-5; maybe TRBD2 (6 bases). The CDR3 loop spans 14 amino acids. V lost 1 base, J lost 5 bases, and 11 bases lay in between. Germline V gene sequence: CDR1 KGHSH, CDR2 LQKENI. The DNA for the CDR3 is TGTGCCAGCTCACCACAGCAGGGACTCGAGACCCAGTACTTC. Its translation: CASSPQQGLETQYF.